This section outlines one T cell receptor (beta chain) sequence together with its context. The antigen is not known. The data derive from a study of cytomegalovirus exposure and HLA in healthy donors. PCR primers comprised 60 Vbeta and 13 Jbeta primers. Assay used: immunoSEQ multiplex PCR; TCRdb lists only in-frame clones, some missing. This sample has about 300,000 clones, with approximately 90% found just once. Study conclusions and caveats: Earlier analysis yielded a pattern in which most TCR beta V segments were productive about 87% or about 30% of the time. The study recorded 164 TCR beta chains that were cytomegalovirus-associated. Some highly shared sequence variants likely arose as a pipeline artifact.

Sequenced: PBMCs. This receptor was identified in a man between 35 and 55 years old in good health and CMV-seropositive.

Written as DNA, the CDR3 is TGTGCCAGTAGCCCCGACCGGGACAGAGGAAACTATGGCTACACCTTC. It encodes CASSPDRDRGNYGYTF. The chain recombines TRBV19 with TRBJ1-2; 7 nucleotides match TRBD1. This CDR3 comprises 16 residues. Germline CDR1 LNHDA, CDR2 SQIVND (reference sequence). J lost 2 bases, V lost 6 bases, and 12 bases had no gene match.